This TCR beta chain was recorded in a study of cytomegalovirus exposure and HLA in healthy donors. Study findings and constraints: Immune exposure information comprised only CMV serostatus. Later, TCR association rates were found to vary by HLA locus, highest for DRB1 and lowest for HLA-C.

On this clone: Its antigen is not known.

V dropped 0 bases and J dropped 6; count of bases not matched to a gene: 2. The CDR3 is 15 amino acids. CDR1 is LNHNV and CDR2 is YYDKDF in the germline V gene (reference sequence). With 60 Vbeta and 13 Jbeta primers, the PCR was carried out. Assay: immunoSEQ multiplex PCR; the TCRdb copy retains only in-frame clones and omits some. The repertoire holds 100,000 to 150,000 clones, about 80% seen once, with about 32% in the top ten. The TCR comes from a man aged 60 to 75 in good health and CMV-seropositive. This chain joins TRBV15 and TRBJ2-4; 10 bases are a match to TRBD1. The sample consisted of PBMCs. The CDR3, as DNA: TGTGCCACCAGCAGAGACAGGACAGGGGGAAACATTCAGTACTTC. Its translation is CATSRDRTGGNIQYF.